The present T cell receptor beta chain was sequenced within a study of cytomegalovirus exposure and HLA in healthy donors. Method: immunoSEQ multiplex PCR; TCRdb's copy keeps in-frame clones and lacks some. The top ten clones hold 1.4% of a sample with roughly 120,000 clones, around nine tenths of them seen once. Study-level points and caveats: A few of the chains that were CMV-associated were confirmed in vitro to be specific for CMV antigens. Rare TCR sequences predominated, though certain public TCRs were found in many donors. The tendency of first-cohort TCR clusters to co-occur in the 100 to 150 validation repertoires was identified by a subsequent analysis.

A note on this clone: Antigen specificity is unknown.

Input material: PBMCs. The TCR comes from a woman in her thirties in good health and CMV-seropositive.

The CDR3 region has the DNA TGTGCCAGCGGAGTACCCTATCGTAGCGGGTGGGTCTACGAGCAGTACTTC. Translation gives CASGVPYRSGWVYEQYF. The chain employs TRBV28 and TRBJ2-7; 7 bases fit TRBD2. V lost 8 bases to trimming and J lost 3 bases; unmatched junction nucleotides: 19. The germline gives CDR1 MDHEN, CDR2 SYDVKM. CDR3 length: 17 amino acids. The full variable domain, with the rest looked up from reference TRBV28 and TRBJ2-7, is DVKVTQSSRYLVKRTGEKVFLECVQDMDHENMFWYRQDPGLGLRLIYFSYDVKMKEKGDIPEGYSVSREKKERFSLILESASTNQTSMYLCASGVPYRSGWVYEQYFGPGTRLTVT.